The 29 T cell receptor beta chains given below trace back to one sample, sequenced in a study of blood T cells in healthy people across ages. A second PCR, run for roughly 7 to 12 cycles, used a sample-barcoded 5' primer plus a J-beta primer mix. From the 5' RACE reads, TCRdb called clonotypes with MiXCR, one entry per CDR3 protein. The sample yields under 2,000,000 distinct CDR3 sequences, around half seen once. The sample consisted of blood. The receptors originated from a woman in her thirties or forties in good health.

In this sample, this clonotype turned up a few times. The V gene is TRBV7-9, the J gene TRBJ2-5; TRBD2 is a possible D gene (7 bases). V lost 6 bases, J lost 5 bases, and 25 bases lay in between. This CDR3 is 17 amino acids long. CDR1 and CDR2 from the germline V gene are SEHNR and FQNEAQ (reference sequence). In nucleotides, the CDR3 is TGTGCCAGCAGAAATCTGGCCAGCGGGACCCAGGGGGAGACCCAGTACTTC. Its translation is CASRNLASGTQGETQYF.

The CDR3 region is CASSPTGQVQNEQFF. In DNA form, the CDR3 reads TGTGCCAGCAGCCCCACGGGACAGGTACAGAATGAGCAGTTCTTC. The V call is TRBV11-1, the J call TRBJ2-1; 8 positions match TRBD1. The junction had 10 bases not matched to a gene; V was cut back by 5 bases and J by 7 bases. Germline V lookup: CDR1 SGHAT, CDR2 FQDESV (reference sequence). This CDR3 comprises 15 residues.

This chain joins TRBV7-2 and TRBJ1-2; D gene uncertain. There are 15 residues in the CDR3. V was shortened by 1 base and J by 2 bases, with 11 bases between the two germline ends. Per the germline V gene, CDR1 is SGHTA and CDR2 is FQGNSA. The CDR3: CASSLDSVQNYGYTF. CDR3 bases: TGTGCCAGCAGCTTAGATTCAGTACAGAACTATGGCTACACCTTC.

The genes are TRBV20-1 and TRBJ2-4; possible D gene TRBD2, 5 bases. Germline CDR1 is DFQATT and CDR2 is SNEGSKA (reference sequence). The CDR3 sequence is 12 residues long. V was trimmed by 2 bases and J by 9 bases, leaving 11 bases between them. The CDR3 sequence is CSARPSEGIQYF. In DNA, the CDR3 is TGCAGTGCTAGACCTTCAGAGGGCATTCAGTACTTC.

This clonotype has only a few counts. This rearrangement joins TRBV9 to TRBJ2-5, with a tentative D call TRBD2 (7 bases). The V end was cut by 4 bases, the J end by 10 bases, with 11 bases between. The CDR3 loop spans 11 amino acids. Germline-derived CDR1 and CDR2 are SGDLS and YYNGEE. The CDR3 region has the DNA TGTGCCAGCAGCCGGGGGGCAGGCCAGTACTTC. Its translation is CASSRGAGQYF.

This clonotype was observed a few times. The gene calls are TRBV4-2 and TRBJ1-2; D perhaps matches TRBD1 (6 bases). The germline gives CDR1 LGHNA, CDR2 YNFKEQ. CDR3 size: 15 residues. Between the trimmed V and J ends, which lost 0 bases and 5 bases, there was a span of 13 bases. The DNA of the CDR3 is TGTGCCAGCAGCCAAGAACAGCGGGGGCTATATGGCTACACCTTC. Protein: CASSQEQRGLYGYTF.

This clonotype was seen more than once but under ten times. For the CDR3, the DNA is TGTGCCAGCAGCTCAACGGAAGGGGTAGGACCCCTCCACTTT. Translation gives CASSSTEGVGPLHF. The V call is TRBV7-9, the J call TRBJ1-6; a possible D gene is TRBD1 (5 bases). CDR1 SEHNR and CDR2 FQNEAQ come from the germline V gene (reference sequence). The CDR3 loop spans 14 amino acids. Between the trimmed V and J ends, which lost 4 bases and 12 bases, there was a span of 16 bases.

The rearrangement links TRBV12-3 or TRBV12-4 to TRBJ2-5, with 9 bases fitting TRBD2. This CDR3 has 15 residues. Trimming at V came to 2 bases and at J to 11 bases, leaving 12 bases not matched to a gene. The CDR3 region has the DNA TGTGCCAGCAGTTTATACGCGGGGGGGGTCAATGAGCAGTACTTC. This codes for CASSLYAGGVNEQYF.

This clonotype appeared a few times. This chain uses TRBV20-1 with TRBJ2-1; 8 bases map to TRBD2. This CDR3 is built from 15 residues. Germline values: CDR1 DFQATT, CDR2 SNEGSKA (reference sequence). The V and J ends lost 0 bases and 9 bases, in that order; junction bases with no gene match: 10. This CDR3 reads CSARDPGGGTAEQFF. Written as DNA, the CDR3 is TGCAGTGCTAGAGATCCCGGCGGGGGGACGGCTGAGCAGTTCTTC.

CDR3 DNA: TGTGCCAGCACCGGGTTGGGGACCTCCTACAATGAGCAGTACTTC. Protein: CASTGLGTSYNEQYF. The chain links TRBV6-2 or TRBV6-3 to TRBJ2-1; D possibly matches TRBD1 or TRBD2 (5 bases each). The better agreement between TRBJ2-7 and the DNA end casts doubt on the J call. CDR1 and CDR2 (germline): MNHEY, SVGEGT. The CDR3 has 15 residues.

In this sample, this clonotype turned up once. The rearrangement links TRBV27 to TRBJ1-6; D ambiguous. V was shortened by 5 bases and J by 2 bases, with 13 bases between the two germline ends. Germline V CDR1 and CDR2: MNHEY, SMNVEV (reference sequence). CDR3 length: 16 amino acids. The CDR3 DNA reads as TGTGCCAGCAGTCCGCGCCAGGTGGCCTATAATTCACCCCTCCACTTT. It yields the protein CASSPRQVAYNSPLHF.

There are a few counts of this clonotype. The chain uses TRBV7-2 and TRBJ2-5, with D perhaps TRBD1 or TRBD2 (5 bases each). Germline-derived CDR1 and CDR2 are SGHTA and FQGNSA. The CDR3 loop spans 13 amino acids. Trimming took off 5 bases at V and 4 bases at J, with 11 bases between the two ends. CDR3 sequence: CASSPYGAETQYF. The CDR3 DNA reads TGTGCCAGCAGCCCCTACGGGGCAGAGACCCAGTACTTC.

The chain employs TRBV7-9 and TRBJ2-7; 9 nucleotides agree with TRBD1. The CDR3 loop spans 13 amino acids. The ends lost 4 bases at V and 7 bases at J; junction bases unmatched: 5. Per the germline V gene, CDR1 is SEHNR and CDR2 is FQNEAQ (reference sequence). The CDR3 sequence: CASSSQDRGEQYF. Here the CDR3 DNA reads TGTGCCAGCAGCTCTCAGGACAGGGGAGAGCAGTACTTC.

The rearrangement uses TRBV7-9 and TRBJ1-4; maybe TRBD1 (5 bases). The CDR3 has 16 residues. V shed 6 bases and J shed 2 bases, with 16 bases lying between them. Germline CDR1 reads SEHNR; CDR2 reads FQNEAQ (reference sequence). The CDR3 spells CASRSNGGRTNEKLFF. The CDR3 bases are TGTGCCAGCAGGTCCAACGGGGGGAGGACTAATGAAAAACTGTTTTTT.

This clonotype showed up many times. Sequence at one end of the junction differs from germline and may be a read error. The rearrangement joins TRBV4-3 to TRBJ2-5; perhaps TRBD2 as D (5 bases). Germline V gene data show CDR1 as LGHNA and CDR2 as YSLEER. CDR3 length: 14 residues. CDR3 sequence (DNA): TGTGCCAGCAGCCAAGATCGTGGGGAGGAGACCCAGTACTTC. It translates to CASSQDRGEETQYF.

This sequence joins TRBV3-1 and TRBJ1-1; no clear D gene. V was trimmed by 4 bases and J by 5 bases, leaving 8 bases between them. The CDR3 covers 12 residues. Germline V CDR1 and CDR2: LGHDT, YNNKEL (reference sequence). As DNA, the CDR3 is TGTGCCAGCAGCCGGCGGGAGACTGAAGCTTTCTTT. Translation gives CASSRRETEAFF.

This clonotype was observed a handful of times. CDR3 sequence reads: CAISRDRGSDEQFF. CDR3 coding DNA: TGTGCCATCAGTAGGGACAGGGGATCCGATGAGCAGTTCTTC. This chain links TRBV10-3 with TRBJ2-1, with TRBD1 matching 10 bases. The CDR3 sequence is 14 residues long. J was trimmed by 8 bases and V by 5 bases; bases with no gene match: 6. Germline-derived CDR1 and CDR2 are ENHRY and SYGVKD.

This clonotype showed up just a few times. V and J are TRBV4-1 and TRBJ2-7, with TRBD1 as a possible D gene (6 bases). Deletions cut 1 base from V and 1 base from J, with 14 bases between. The V gene's germline CDR1 is MGHRA and CDR2 YSYEKL. The CDR3 is made up of 16 amino acids. The CDR3 nucleotides read TGCGCCAGCAGCCAAGTGACGCAGGGGATGTCCTACGAGCAGTACTTC. It is translated as CASSQVTQGMSYEQYF.

The genes are TRBV2 and TRBJ2-7, with 7 bases identical to TRBD1. After removal of 4 bases from V and 6 bases from J, the junction contained 9 bases not matched to a gene. This CDR3 spans 14 amino acids. Germline-derived CDR1 and CDR2 are SNHLY and FYNNEI. The CDR3 DNA is TGTGCCAGCAGTGCTCGGACAGGAATCTCCGAGCAGTACTTC. Protein sequence: CASSARTGISEQYF.

This clonotype was seen a handful of times. The genes are TRBV6-2 or TRBV6-3 and TRBJ2-5; a possible D gene is TRBD1 (6 bases). The CDR3 has 15 amino acids. V lost 7 bases to trimming and J lost 6 bases, with 21 bases between them. CDR1 and CDR2 from the germline V gene are MNHEY and SVGEGT. The CDR3 DNA sequence: TGTGCCAGCACCCTAGGGGGAGTTAGCGAGAAGACCCAGTACTTC. As protein: CASTLGGVSEKTQYF.

CDR3 nucleotide sequence: TGCAGTGCCCAACGGACCACGAACACTGAAGCTTTCTTT. Translated, it gives CSAQRTTNTEAFF. J is TRBJ1-1 and V is TRBV20-1; no clear D gene. Germline CDR1 and CDR2: DFQATT and SNEGSKA (reference sequence). The length of the CDR3 is 13 residues. V lost 6 bases to trimming and J lost 1 base, with 12 bases between them.

This chain connects TRBV7-8 to TRBJ2-6; D not certain. CDR1 SGHVS and CDR2 FQNEAQ come from the germline V gene. The CDR3 contains 16 residues. The V end lost 5 bases, the J end lost 1 base, and 12 bases lay between the germline ends. CDR3 sequence (DNA): TGTGCCAGCAGCCCTACTCTCGGGTCTGGGGCCAACGTCCTGACTTTC. This gives the protein CASSPTLGSGANVLTF.

The V gene is TRBV28, the J gene TRBJ1-2, with D possibly matching TRBD1 (5 bases). Per the germline V gene, CDR1 is MDHEN and CDR2 is SYDVKM. The CDR3 is made up of 14 amino acids. The V gene lost 6 bases and the J gene lost 5 bases, with 16 bases spanning the gap. In DNA form, the CDR3 reads TGTGCCAGCAGCCCCCTGAGAGAGGGGTATGGCTACACCTTC. Translating it yields CASSPLREGYGYTF.

This clonotype came up once. The V and J genes are TRBV7-9 and TRBJ1-2, with TRBD1 as a possible D gene (6 bases). The V gene lost 2 bases and the J gene lost 7 bases, with 20 bases spanning the gap. This CDR3 comprises 16 residues. Germline CDR1 and CDR2: SEHNR and FQNEAQ (reference sequence). The CDR3 nucleotides read TGTGCCAGCAGCTTACGGACAGCAACTGCGGCTATTGGCTACACCTTC. Translating gives CASSLRTATAAIGYTF.

V usage is TRBV15 and J usage is TRBJ1-2, with 10 bases lining up with TRBD1. This CDR3 has 15 residues. From germline, CDR1 is LNHNV and CDR2 YYDKDF (reference sequence). Unmatched junction bases numbered 11, after V lost 5 bases and J lost 8 bases. CDR3 loop: CATSAGGTGDYGYTF. The CDR3, as DNA: TGTGCCACCAGCGCAGGGGGGACAGGGGATTACGGCTACACCTTC.

V gene TRBV6-5 combines with J gene TRBJ1-2; D is unresolved. Trimming removed 5 bases at V and 6 bases at J, with 22 bases between. This CDR3 comprises 16 residues. Per the germline V gene, CDR1 is MNHEY and CDR2 is SVGAGI. For the CDR3, the DNA is TGTGCCAGCAGTCGATTCGGGGTCTTAGTCAACCATGGCTACACCTTC. Amino acid sequence: CASSRFGVLVNHGYTF.

The V gene is TRBV6-2 or TRBV6-3, the J gene TRBJ1-2; D is uncertain. V lost 6 bases and J 4 bases, leaving 21 bases between the germline ends. CDR3 size: 16 residues. Germline values: CDR1 MNHEY, CDR2 SVGEGT. CDR3 in amino acids: CASSFDYRRSTYGYTF. CDR3 nucleotides: TGTGCCAGCAGCTTTGACTACCGACGGTCAACCTATGGCTACACCTTC.

The chain couples TRBV10-3 to TRBJ2-3; D gene unclear. The CDR3 has 14 amino acids. CDR1 is ENHRY, CDR2 SYGVKD, per germline. V was clipped by 8 bases and J by 4 bases, with 16 bases between them. CDR3 loop: CAIGSIPTPDTQYF. The CDR3 DNA reads as TGTGCCATCGGTTCAATTCCTACCCCAGATACGCAGTATTTT.

The V call is TRBV5-1, the J call TRBJ1-2; D is uncertain. With 4 bases removed from V and 1 base from J, the gap between germline ends came to 11 bases. This CDR3 contains 14 residues. CDR1 SGHRS and CDR2 YFSETQ come from the germline V gene. CDR3 sequence: CASSSADGNYGYTF. DNA for the CDR3: TGCGCCAGCAGCAGTGCCGATGGTAACTATGGCTACACCTTC.